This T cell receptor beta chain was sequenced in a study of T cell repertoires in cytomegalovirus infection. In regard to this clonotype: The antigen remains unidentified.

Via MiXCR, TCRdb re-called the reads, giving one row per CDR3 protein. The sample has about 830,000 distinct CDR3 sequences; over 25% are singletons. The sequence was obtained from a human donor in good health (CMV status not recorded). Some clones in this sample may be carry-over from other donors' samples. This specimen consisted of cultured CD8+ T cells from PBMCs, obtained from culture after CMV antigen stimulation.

The CDR3 DNA is TGTGCCAGCAGCCAAGCTAGCGGGGTGGATGAGCAGTTCTTC. This encodes CASSQASGVDEQFF. V is TRBV13 and J is TRBJ2-1; 9 bases map to TRBD2. Germline CDR1 and CDR2: PRHDT and FYEKMQ (reference sequence). J gave up 8 bases and V 5 bases, and 7 bases lay outside the gene matches. The CDR3 sequence is 14 residues long.